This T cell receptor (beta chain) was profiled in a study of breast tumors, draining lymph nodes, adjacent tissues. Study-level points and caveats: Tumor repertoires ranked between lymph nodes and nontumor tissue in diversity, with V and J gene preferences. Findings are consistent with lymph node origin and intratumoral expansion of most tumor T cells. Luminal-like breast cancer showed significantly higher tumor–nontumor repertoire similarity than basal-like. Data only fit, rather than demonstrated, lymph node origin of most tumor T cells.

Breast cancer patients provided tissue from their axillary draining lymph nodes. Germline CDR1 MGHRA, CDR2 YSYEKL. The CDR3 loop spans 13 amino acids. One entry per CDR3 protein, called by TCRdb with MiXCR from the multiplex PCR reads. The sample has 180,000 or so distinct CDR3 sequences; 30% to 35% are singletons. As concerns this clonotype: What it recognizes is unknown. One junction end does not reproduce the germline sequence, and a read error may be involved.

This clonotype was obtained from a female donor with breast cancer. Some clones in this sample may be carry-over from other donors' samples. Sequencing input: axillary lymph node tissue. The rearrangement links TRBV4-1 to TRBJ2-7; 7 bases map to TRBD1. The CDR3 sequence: CASSLRDRGERHF. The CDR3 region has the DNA TGCGCCAGCAGCCTCCGGGACAGAGGCGAGCGGCACTTC.